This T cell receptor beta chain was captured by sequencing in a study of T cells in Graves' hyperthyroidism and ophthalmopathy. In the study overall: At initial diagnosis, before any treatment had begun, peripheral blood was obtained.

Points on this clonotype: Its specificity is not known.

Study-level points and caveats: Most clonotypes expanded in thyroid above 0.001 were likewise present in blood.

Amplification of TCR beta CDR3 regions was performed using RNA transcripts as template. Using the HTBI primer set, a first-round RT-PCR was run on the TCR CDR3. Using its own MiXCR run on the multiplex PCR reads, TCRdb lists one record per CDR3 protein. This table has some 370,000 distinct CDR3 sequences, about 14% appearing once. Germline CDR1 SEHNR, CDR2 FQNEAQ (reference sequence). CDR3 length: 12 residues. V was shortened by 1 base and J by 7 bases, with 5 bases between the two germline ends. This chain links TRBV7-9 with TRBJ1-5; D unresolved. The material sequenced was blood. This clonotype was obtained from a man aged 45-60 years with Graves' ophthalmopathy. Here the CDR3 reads CASSLETQPQHF. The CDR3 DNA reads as TGTGCCAGCAGCTTAGAAACACAGCCCCAGCATTTT.